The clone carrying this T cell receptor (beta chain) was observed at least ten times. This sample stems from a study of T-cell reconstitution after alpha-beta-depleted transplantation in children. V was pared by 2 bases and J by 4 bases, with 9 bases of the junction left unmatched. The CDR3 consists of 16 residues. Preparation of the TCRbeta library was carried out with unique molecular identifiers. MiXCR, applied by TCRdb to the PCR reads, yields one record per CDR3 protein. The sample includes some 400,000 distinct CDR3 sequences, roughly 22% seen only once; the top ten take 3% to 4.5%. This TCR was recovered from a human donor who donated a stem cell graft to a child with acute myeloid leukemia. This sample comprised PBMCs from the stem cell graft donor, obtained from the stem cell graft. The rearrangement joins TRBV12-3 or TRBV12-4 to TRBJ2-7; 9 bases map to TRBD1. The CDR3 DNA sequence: TGTGCCAGCAGTTTAATGACCGGGACAGGGCAGTACGAGCAGTACTTC. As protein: CASSLMTGTGQYEQYF.